The present T cell receptor beta chain was sequenced within a study of cytomegalovirus exposure and HLA in healthy donors. This CDR3 has 14 amino acids. V gave up 5 bases and J gave up 10 bases, with 18 bases separating them. Germline loops: CDR1 KGHSH, CDR2 LQKENI. Comment on this clone: What it binds is unknown.

Sequencing was performed with immunoSEQ multiplex PCR; in TCRdb, only in-frame clones are kept and a portion is missing. The table lists 65,000 to 95,000 clones, about 95% of them singletons. Study-level findings and limits: One later analysis, an examination of the 100 to 150 validation repertoires, found that first-cohort TCR clusters tended to co-occur in them. There were 160 or so TCR beta chains listed as cytomegalovirus-associated.

What was sequenced was PBMCs. The clonotype originates from a young man in good health and CMV-seronegative. The chain carries TRBV18 and TRBJ2-1, with a weak D call TRBD1 (5 bases). CDR3 region: CASSNGQVVSEQFF. CDR3 DNA sequence: TGTGCCAGCTCAAACGGACAAGTGGTTTCGGAGCAGTTCTTC.